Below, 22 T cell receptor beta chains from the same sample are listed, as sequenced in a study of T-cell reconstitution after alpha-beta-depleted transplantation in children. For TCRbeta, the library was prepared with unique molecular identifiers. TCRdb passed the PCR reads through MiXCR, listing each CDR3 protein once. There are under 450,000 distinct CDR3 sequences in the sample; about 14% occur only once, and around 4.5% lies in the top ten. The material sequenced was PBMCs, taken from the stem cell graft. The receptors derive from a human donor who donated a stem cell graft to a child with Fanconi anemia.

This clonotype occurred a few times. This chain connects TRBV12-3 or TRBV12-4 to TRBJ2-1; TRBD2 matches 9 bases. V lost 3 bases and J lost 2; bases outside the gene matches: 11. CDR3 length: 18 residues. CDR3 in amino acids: CASSFGPGAGGPYNEQFF. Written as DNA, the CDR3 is TGTGCCAGCAGTTTTGGGCCAGGAGCGGGGGGCCCCTACAATGAGCAGTTCTTC.

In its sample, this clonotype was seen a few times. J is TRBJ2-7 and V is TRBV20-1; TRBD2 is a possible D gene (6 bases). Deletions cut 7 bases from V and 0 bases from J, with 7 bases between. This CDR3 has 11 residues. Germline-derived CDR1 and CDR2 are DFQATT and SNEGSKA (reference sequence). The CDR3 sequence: CSGGISYEQYF. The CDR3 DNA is TGCAGTGGCGGGATCTCCTACGAGCAGTACTTC.

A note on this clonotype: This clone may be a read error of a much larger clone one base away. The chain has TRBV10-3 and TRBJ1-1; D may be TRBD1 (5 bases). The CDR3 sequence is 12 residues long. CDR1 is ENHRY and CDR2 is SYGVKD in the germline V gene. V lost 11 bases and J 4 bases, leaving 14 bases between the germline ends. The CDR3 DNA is TGTGCCGTCGGACATGGGGGCACTGAAGCTTTCTTT. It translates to CAVGHGGTEAFF.

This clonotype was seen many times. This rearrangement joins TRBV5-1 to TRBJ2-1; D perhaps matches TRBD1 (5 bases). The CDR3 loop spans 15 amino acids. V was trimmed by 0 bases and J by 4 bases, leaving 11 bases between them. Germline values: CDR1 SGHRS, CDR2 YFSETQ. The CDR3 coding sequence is TGCGCCAGCAGCTTGGGATTAGGGGATTACAATGAGCAGTTCTTC. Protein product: CASSLGLGDYNEQFF.

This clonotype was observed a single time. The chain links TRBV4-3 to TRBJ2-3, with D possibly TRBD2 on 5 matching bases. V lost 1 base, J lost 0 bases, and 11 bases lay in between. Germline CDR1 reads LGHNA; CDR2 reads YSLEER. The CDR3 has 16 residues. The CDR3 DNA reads TGCGCCAGCAGCCAAGTAGCGAGAGCTAGCACAGATACGCAGTATTTT. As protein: CASSQVARASTDTQYF.

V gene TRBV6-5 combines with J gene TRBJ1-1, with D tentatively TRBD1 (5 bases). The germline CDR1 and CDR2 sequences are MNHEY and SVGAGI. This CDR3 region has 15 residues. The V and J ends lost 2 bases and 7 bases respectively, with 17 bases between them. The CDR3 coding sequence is TGTGCCAGCAGTTACAACCCAGAACGGGGGAATGAAGCTTTCTTT. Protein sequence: CASSYNPERGNEAFF.

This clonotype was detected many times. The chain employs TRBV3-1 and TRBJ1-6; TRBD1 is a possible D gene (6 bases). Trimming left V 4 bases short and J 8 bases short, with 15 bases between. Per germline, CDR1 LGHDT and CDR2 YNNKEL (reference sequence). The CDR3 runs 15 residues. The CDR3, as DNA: TGTGCCAGCAGCCGAGTGGCAGGGGTAGATTCACCCCTCCACTTT. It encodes CASSRVAGVDSPLHF.

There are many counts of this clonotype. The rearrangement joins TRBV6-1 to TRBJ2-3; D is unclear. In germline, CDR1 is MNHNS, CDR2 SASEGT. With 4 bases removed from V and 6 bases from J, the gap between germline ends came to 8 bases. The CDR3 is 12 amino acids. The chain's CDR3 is CASSGLPDTQYF. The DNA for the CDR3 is TGTGCCAGCAGTGGTTTACCCGATACGCAGTATTTT.

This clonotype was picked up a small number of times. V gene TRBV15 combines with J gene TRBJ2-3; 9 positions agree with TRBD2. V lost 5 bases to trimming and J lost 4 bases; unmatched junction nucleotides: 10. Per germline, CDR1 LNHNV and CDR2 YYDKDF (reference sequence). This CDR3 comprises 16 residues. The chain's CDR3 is CATSSGTSSLADTQYF. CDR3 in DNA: TGTGCCACCAGCTCCGGGACTAGCTCATTGGCAGATACGCAGTATTTT.

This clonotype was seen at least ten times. The CDR3 bases are TGTGCCAGCAGCCCACAAATGGCGAACACTGAAGCTTTCTTT. This gives the protein CASSPQMANTEAFF. The genes are TRBV7-9 and TRBJ1-1; D uncertain. Per the germline V gene, CDR1 is SEHNR and CDR2 is FQNEAQ (reference sequence). Trimming took 5 bases from V and 1 from J, leaving 11 bases between them. There are 14 residues in the CDR3.

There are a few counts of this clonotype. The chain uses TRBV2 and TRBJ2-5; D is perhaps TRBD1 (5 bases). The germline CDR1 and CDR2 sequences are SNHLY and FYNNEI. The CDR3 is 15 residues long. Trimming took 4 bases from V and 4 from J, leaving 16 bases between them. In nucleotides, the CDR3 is TGTGCCAGCAGTGTTATCGGACACCCAACAGAGACCCAGTACTTC. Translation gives CASSVIGHPTETQYF.

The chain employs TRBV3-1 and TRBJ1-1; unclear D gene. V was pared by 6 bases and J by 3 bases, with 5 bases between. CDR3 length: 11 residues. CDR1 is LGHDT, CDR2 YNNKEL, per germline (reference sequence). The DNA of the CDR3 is TGTGCCAGCAGTACCCACACTGAAGCTTTCTTT. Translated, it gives CASSTHTEAFF.

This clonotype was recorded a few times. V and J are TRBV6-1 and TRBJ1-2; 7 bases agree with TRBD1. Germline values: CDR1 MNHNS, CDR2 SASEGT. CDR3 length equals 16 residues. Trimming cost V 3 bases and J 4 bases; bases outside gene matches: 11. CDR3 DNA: TGTGCCAGCAGTGACCAACTGCAGGGGGAAGGCTATGGCTACACCTTC. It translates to CASSDQLQGEGYGYTF.

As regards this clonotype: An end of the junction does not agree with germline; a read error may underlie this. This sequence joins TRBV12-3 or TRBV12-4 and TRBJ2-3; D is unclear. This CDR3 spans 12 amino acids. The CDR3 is CASTLAGDTQYF. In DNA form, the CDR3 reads TGTGCCAGCACTTTAGCTGGGGATACGCAGTATTTT.

This chain's CDR3 is CASSVGGSFSGNTIYF. The CDR3 coding sequence is TGCGCCAGCAGTGTAGGAGGGTCTTTCTCTGGAAACACCATATATTTT. This chain connects TRBV5-1 to TRBJ1-3; D gene uncertain. V lost 5 bases, J lost 0 bases, and 15 bases lay in between. This CDR3 is built from 16 residues. Germline V gives CDR1 SGHRS, CDR2 YFSETQ.

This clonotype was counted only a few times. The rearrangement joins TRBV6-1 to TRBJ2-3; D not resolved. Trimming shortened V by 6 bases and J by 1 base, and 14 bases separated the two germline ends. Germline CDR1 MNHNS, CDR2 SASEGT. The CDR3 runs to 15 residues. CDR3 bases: TGTGCCAGCAGAAAAGCTGCAGGCCGCACAGATACGCAGTATTTT. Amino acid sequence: CASRKAAGRTDTQYF.

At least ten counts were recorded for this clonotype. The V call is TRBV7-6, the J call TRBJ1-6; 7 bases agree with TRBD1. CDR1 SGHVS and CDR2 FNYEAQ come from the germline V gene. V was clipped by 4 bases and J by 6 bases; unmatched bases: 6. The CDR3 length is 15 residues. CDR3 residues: CASSWGDRSNSPLHF. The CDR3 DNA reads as TGTGCCAGCAGCTGGGGGGACAGAAGTAATTCACCCCTCCACTTT.

The CDR3 DNA follows: TGTGCCAGCAGTTCAGGGAGCCCGAACACTGAAGCTTTCTTT. Residues: CASSSGSPNTEAFF. The chain has TRBV6-5 and TRBJ1-1, with D possibly TRBD1 on 5 matching bases. CDR1 and CDR2 from the germline V gene are MNHEY and SVGAGI. The CDR3 totals 14 residues. V shed 4 bases and J shed 1 base, with 10 bases lying between them.

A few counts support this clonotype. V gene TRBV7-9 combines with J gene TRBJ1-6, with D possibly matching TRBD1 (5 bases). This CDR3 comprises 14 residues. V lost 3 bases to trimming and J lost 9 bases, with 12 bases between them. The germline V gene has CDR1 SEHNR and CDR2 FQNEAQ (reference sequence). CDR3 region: CASSFGRAGSPLHF. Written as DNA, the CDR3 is TGTGCCAGCAGCTTCGGCAGGGCAGGTTCACCCCTCCACTTT.

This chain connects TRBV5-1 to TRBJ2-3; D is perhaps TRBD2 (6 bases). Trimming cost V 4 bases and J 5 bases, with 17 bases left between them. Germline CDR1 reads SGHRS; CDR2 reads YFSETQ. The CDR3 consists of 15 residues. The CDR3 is CASSGAGTPRDTQYF. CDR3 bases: TGCGCCAGCAGCGGAGCCGGGACTCCGAGAGATACGCAGTATTTT. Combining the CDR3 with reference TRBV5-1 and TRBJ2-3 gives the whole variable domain KAGVTQTPRYLIKTRGQQVTLSCSPISGHRSVSWYQQTPGQGLQFLFEYFSETQRNKGNFPGRFSGRQFSNSRSEMNVSTLELGDSALYLCASSGAGTPRDTQYFGPGTRLTVL.

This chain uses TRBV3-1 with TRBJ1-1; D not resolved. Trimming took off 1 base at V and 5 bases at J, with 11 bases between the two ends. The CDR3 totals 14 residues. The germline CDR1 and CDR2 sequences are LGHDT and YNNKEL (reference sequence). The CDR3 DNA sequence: TGTGCCAGCAGCCAAGCCAGCCCACGAACTGAAGCTTTCTTT. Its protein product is CASSQASPRTEAFF.

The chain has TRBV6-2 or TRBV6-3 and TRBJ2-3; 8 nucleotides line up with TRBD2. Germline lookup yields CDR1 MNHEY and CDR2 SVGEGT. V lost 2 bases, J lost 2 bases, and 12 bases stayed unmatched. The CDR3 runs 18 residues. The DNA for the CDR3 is TGTGCCAGCAGTTACGAAATAGCGGGACTTACATTCACAGATACGCAGTATTTT. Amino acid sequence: CASSYEIAGLTFTDTQYF.